This TCR beta chain was sequenced in a study of tumor and adjacent non-tumor tissue in lung cancer. Germline lookup yields CDR1 ENHRY and CDR2 SYGVKD. The CDR3 consists of 15 residues. Trimming pared 5 bases from V and 7 bases from J, leaving 18 bases between. No cell sorting was done before RNA was extracted from the tissue. TCRbeta libraries were built with three rounds of nested PCR, modified from ARM-PCR. TCRdb recomputed calls from the multiplex PCR reads with MiXCR, one row per CDR3 protein. Of approximately 100,000 distinct CDR3 sequences detected, 75% appear once; the ten largest clones hold about 39%. On this clonotype: The final CDR3 position lacks the conserved phenylalanine or tryptophan, pointing to a likely read error.

The chain uses TRBV10-3 and TRBJ2-1; a possible D gene is TRBD2 (5 bases). This receptor was obtained from a woman in her sixties with non-small cell lung cancer. Sequencing used lung tumor tissue. The CDR3, as DNA: TGTGCCATCAGTCCCCAGCGTGAGGGAAAGAATGAGCAGTTCTCC. It encodes CAISPQREGKNEQFS.